This TCR beta chain originates from a study of long-term antiretroviral therapy in people with HIV. There were about 1-10 million cryopreserved PBMC in the samples before DNA extraction. Researchers ran immunoSEQ v3.0 at survey level. The method was immunoSEQ multiplex PCR; TCRdb's version includes in-frame clones alone and lacks a portion of them. Among roughly 14,000 clones listed, about 80% were seen once. The sample was unsorted PBMCs, taken just before starting antiretroviral therapy. The origin of this receptor is a middle-aged man with HIV.

The DNA of the CDR3 is TGTGCCAGCAGTTTACAAGCGGGAGGCCGCGAGCAGTTCTTC. This codes for CASSLQAGGREQFF. The chain combines TRBV28 with TRBJ2-1, with 9 bases lining up with TRBD2. CDR3 length: 14 residues. Germline V lookup: CDR1 MDHEN, CDR2 SYDVKM. The V segment lost 2 bases and the J segment 10 bases; nucleotides outside the gene matches: 6.